The entry that follows covers one TCR beta chain sequence. Germline CDR1 reads SGHAT; CDR2 reads FQNNGV. Trimming at V came to 3 bases and at J to 1 base, leaving 17 bases not matched to a gene. The CDR3 spans 19 residues. These data belong to a study of blood T cell repertoires in COVID-19. Study-level information: The analysed material was cDNA or gDNA that came from T cells, B-cell-depleted T cells, or PBMCs.

Original processing notes: Amplification of reference gene primers was used by the study to estimate nucleated cell counts. Here immunoSEQ multiplex PCR was the method, and the copy in TCRdb shows in-frame clones only, minus some. V, J and clone size are those of that table, while D and trimming were read from the DNA. This table has 65,000 to 85,000 clones, 85% to 90% appearing once. This chain joins TRBV11-2 and TRBJ2-7; 8 bases fit TRBD1. The specimen was peripheral blood. The source of this sequence is a human donor in a cohort sampled during active COVID-19. CDR3 sequence (DNA): TGTGCCAGCAGCTTGAGGGACAGGAGGATGCGGTGGACTTCCTACGAGCAGTACTTC. This encodes CASSLRDRRMRWTSYEQYF.